Following are 30 T cell receptor beta chains from one sample sequenced in a study of cytomegalovirus exposure and HLA in healthy donors. PCR employed 60 Vbeta and 13 Jbeta primers. Clones were read by immunoSEQ multiplex PCR, and TCRdb kept only the in-frame ones, dropping some. The sample carries approximately 200,000 clones, 70% to 90% recorded once. The material sequenced was PBMCs. The receptors were gathered from a woman between 45 and 65 years old in good health and CMV-seronegative.

This clone was seen a handful of times. CDR3 sequence reads: CAWTVRGENQPQHF. Written as DNA, the CDR3 is TGTGCCTGGACCGTACGGGGGGAGAATCAGCCCCAGCATTTT. The chain couples TRBV30 to TRBJ1-5, with D possibly being TRBD1 (5 bases). Germline V lookup: CDR1 GTSNPN, CDR2 SVGIG (reference sequence). The length of the CDR3 is 14 residues. Trimming removed 4 bases from V and 4 bases from J, with 14 bases in between.

DNA for the CDR3: TGTGCCAGCAGCTTTGGGGAGAGAGCTAACTATGGCTACACCTTC. Residues: CASSFGERANYGYTF. V gene TRBV9 combines with J gene TRBJ1-2, with D unclear. CDR3 length: 15 residues. Germline V lookup: CDR1 SGDLS, CDR2 YYNGEE. V lost 4 bases to trimming and J lost 0 bases, with 13 bases between them.

The V gene is TRBV7-9, the J gene TRBJ2-1; TRBD1 agrees at 9 bases. Germline values: CDR1 SEHNR, CDR2 FQNEAQ (reference sequence). The CDR3 consists of 16 residues. Trimming cost V 2 bases and J 10 bases; bases outside gene matches: 12. The CDR3 here is CASSLTIRDREYEQFF. The CDR3 DNA sequence: TGTGCCAGCAGCTTAACAATCCGGGACAGGGAGTACGAGCAGTTCTTC.

This chain joins TRBV19 and TRBJ2-2; 8 bases agree with TRBD1. J was trimmed by 4 bases and V by 4 bases; bases with no gene match: 8. CDR3 size: 16 residues. Germline V lookup: CDR1 LNHDA, CDR2 SQIVND (reference sequence). The CDR3 loop is CASSKAGTGITGELFF. The CDR3 region has the DNA TGTGCCAGTAGTAAGGCCGGGACAGGCATCACCGGGGAGCTGTTTTTT.

This clone was seen only a few times. This sequence joins TRBV4-2 and TRBJ2-1; 13 positions agree with TRBD2. V gave up 4 bases and J gave up 5 bases; unmatched junction bases: 5. Germline values: CDR1 LGHNA, CDR2 YNFKEQ. The CDR3 is 16 amino acids. The CDR3 sequence is CASSPRLAGGHNEQFF. The CDR3 nucleotides read TGTGCCAGCAGCCCCCGACTAGCGGGAGGCCACAATGAGCAGTTCTTC.

This clone was detected a few times. The chain recombines TRBV19 with TRBJ2-1; weak D call: TRBD1 (5 bases). Trimming removed 5 bases from V and 0 bases from J, with 8 bases in between. This CDR3 is 14 amino acids long. Germline values: CDR1 LNHDA, CDR2 SQIVND (reference sequence). Written as DNA, the CDR3 is TGTGCCAGTAGTCTAGGGGCCTCCTACAATGAGCAGTTCTTC. It yields the protein CASSLGASYNEQFF. The full variable domain, rest sourced from reference TRBV19 and TRBJ2-1, is DGGITQSPKYLFRKEGQNVTLSCEQNLNHDAMYWYRQDPGQGLRLIYYSQIVNDFQKGDIAEGYSVSREKKESFPLTVTSAQKNPTAFYLCASSLGASYNEQFFGPGTRLTVL.

This clone came up once. V gene TRBV7-6 combines with J gene TRBJ1-1, with 8 nucleotides matching TRBD1. This CDR3 contains 14 residues. The germline CDR1 and CDR2 sequences are SGHVS and FNYEAQ. With 5 bases clipped from V and 2 bases from J, the junction kept 4 bases outside the gene matches. The CDR3 bases are TGTGCCAGCAGCCTAGGGACAGGTAACACTGAAGCTTTCTTT. This encodes CASSLGTGNTEAFF.

In its sample, this clone was seen once. V is TRBV27 and J is TRBJ2-7; D may be TRBD2 (6 bases). V gave up 5 bases and J gave up 3 bases, with 20 bases separating them. Looked up from germline, CDR1 is MNHEY and CDR2 is SMNVEV (reference sequence). This CDR3 contains 16 residues. The CDR3 here is CASSPPTGTGGYEQYF. The CDR3 DNA sequence: TGTGCCAGCAGTCCCCCCACCGGGACTGGGGGCTACGAGCAGTACTTC.

The chain recombines TRBV10-3 with TRBJ1-5; D may be TRBD1 (5 bases). Trimming removed 3 bases from V and 2 bases from J, with 20 bases in between. This CDR3 has 18 amino acids. Germline CDR1 ENHRY, CDR2 SYGVKD. The CDR3 DNA is TGTGCCATCAGTGATACGTTGGGACTCACGAGCGGCAATCAGCCCCAGCATTTT. It translates to CAISDTLGLTSGNQPQHF.

The V and J genes are TRBV5-1 and TRBJ2-7; TRBD1 might be the D (5 bases). Trimming removed 1 base from V and 1 base from J, with 9 bases in between. The germline V gene has CDR1 SGHRS and CDR2 YFSETQ. The CDR3 loop spans 14 amino acids. CDR3 amino acids: CASSLSQGSYEQYF. The CDR3 bases are TGCGCCAGCAGCTTGAGTCAGGGTTCCTACGAGCAGTACTTC.

This clone was picked up one time. The chain carries TRBV7-9 and TRBJ2-1; 9 bases match TRBD1. J was trimmed by 6 bases and V by 5 bases; bases with no gene match: 5. Per germline, CDR1 SEHNR and CDR2 FQNEAQ (reference sequence). The CDR3 runs 14 residues. CDR3 sequence: CASSRQGDLNEQFF. CDR3 sequence (DNA): TGTGCCAGCAGCAGACAGGGGGACCTCAATGAGCAGTTCTTC. Complete variable domain (other parts from reference TRBV7-9 and TRBJ2-1): DTGVSQNPRHKITKRGQNVTFRCDPISEHNRLYWYRQTLGQGPEFLTYFQNEAQLEKSRLLSDRFSAERPKGSFSTLEIQRTEQGDSAMYLCASSRQGDLNEQFFGPGTRLTVL.

V and J are TRBV5-4 and TRBJ1-2, with D possibly being TRBD1 (5 bases). Trimming removed 5 bases at V and 0 bases at J, with 8 bases between. CDR1 and CDR2 from the germline V gene are SGHNT and YYREEE (reference sequence). The CDR3 length is 13 residues. CDR3 region: CASRTESNYGYTF. The CDR3 coding sequence is TGTGCCAGCAGGACAGAGTCTAACTATGGCTACACCTTC.

This sequence joins TRBV7-9 and TRBJ1-5; tentative D call: TRBD1 (5 bases). The CDR3 is 14 residues long. The ends were cut back, 5 bases at V and 0 bases at J, with 8 bases in the middle. CDR1 is SEHNR, CDR2 FQNEAQ, per germline (reference sequence). The CDR3 nucleotides read TGTGCCAGCAGCCAAGGGGATAGCAATCAGCCCCAGCATTTT. Encoded protein: CASSQGDSNQPQHF. Full variable domain (outside the CDR3, taken from reference TRBV7-9 and TRBJ1-5): DTGVSQNPRHKITKRGQNVTFRCDPISEHNRLYWYRQTLGQGPEFLTYFQNEAQLEKSRLLSDRFSAERPKGSFSTLEIQRTEQGDSAMYLCASSQGDSNQPQHFGDGTRLSIL.

The V gene is TRBV7-9, the J gene TRBJ2-7, with TRBD2 matching 7 bases. CDR1 is SEHNR, CDR2 FQNEAQ, per germline (reference sequence). The junction had 9 bases not matched to a gene; V was cut back by 5 bases and J by 2 bases. The CDR3 covers 15 residues. CDR3 sequence (DNA): TGTGCCAGCAGCGACTTTGGGGGGAGGGCCTACGAGCAGTACTTC. Its protein product is CASSDFGGRAYEQYF.

The chain carries TRBV5-4 and TRBJ1-3; D remains unclear. Between the trimmed V and J ends, which lost 0 bases and 0 bases, there was a span of 4 bases. Germline lookup yields CDR1 SGHNT and CDR2 YYREEE (reference sequence). CDR3 length: 14 residues. CDR3 loop: CASSLGSSGNTIYF. The CDR3 DNA is TGTGCCAGCAGCTTGGGCAGCTCTGGAAACACCATATATTTT.

The chain couples TRBV27 to TRBJ1-1; D not certain. V was pared by 7 bases and J by 3 bases, with 6 bases between. From germline, CDR1 is MNHEY and CDR2 SMNVEV (reference sequence). The CDR3 loop spans 11 amino acids. As DNA, the CDR3 is TGTGCCAGCACGGGTTACACTGAAGCTTTCTTT. Translating gives CASTGYTEAFF.

The chain has TRBV28 and TRBJ1-5; 7 nucleotides agree with TRBD1. This CDR3 region has 14 residues. With 4 bases clipped from V and 4 bases from J, the junction kept 4 bases outside the gene matches. From germline, CDR1 is MDHEN and CDR2 SYDVKM. CDR3 bases: TGTGCCAGCAGTTCCGCAGGGGGAAATCAGCCCCAGCATTTT. Its translation is CASSSAGGNQPQHF.

Points on this clone: One end of the junction is discordant with germline, which a read error may explain. This sequence joins TRBV7-6 and TRBJ2-2, with D possibly TRBD2 on 5 matching bases. CDR3 length: 15 amino acids. Germline assignment: CDR1 SGHVS and CDR2 FNYEAQ. The CDR3 sequence: CASSRGGANTGELSF. The CDR3 coding sequence is TGTGCCAGCAGCCGTGGAGGAGCGAACACCGGGGAGCTGTCTTTT.

In regard to this clone: Within the sample, other DNA sequences also encode this same CDR3. The chain uses TRBV28 and TRBJ1-5; D is unclear. In germline, CDR1 is MDHEN, CDR2 SYDVKM. This CDR3 region has 18 residues. V was trimmed by 9 bases and J by 0 bases, leaving 24 bases between them. For the CDR3, the DNA is TGTGCCAGTACTAACCAGAGACTAGTGACTCATAGCAATCAGCCCCAGCATTTT. As protein: CASTNQRLVTHSNQPQHF.

This clone was recorded only once. This sequence joins TRBV6-5 and TRBJ1-5; 9 bases are shared with TRBD1. The V segment lost 8 bases and the J segment 6 bases; nucleotides outside the gene matches: 8. CDR3 size: 14 residues. The V gene's germline CDR1 is MNHEY and CDR2 SVGAGI. The CDR3 sequence is CASAGTGRRQPQHF. The CDR3 DNA sequence: TGTGCCAGCGCCGGGACAGGGAGGCGTCAGCCCCAGCATTTT.

This chain uses TRBV28 with TRBJ2-3; 8 bases align to TRBD1. CDR3 length equals 15 residues. Germline CDR1 is MDHEN and CDR2 is SYDVKM. V gave up 5 bases and J gave up 4 bases; unmatched junction bases: 8. The CDR3, as DNA: TGTGCCAGCAGTGCTCAGGGGGCTACCTCAGATACGCAGTATTTT. This translates into CASSAQGATSDTQYF.

This clone came up a few times. The V call is TRBV27, the J call TRBJ2-1; 9 bases agree with TRBD2. V lost 7 bases, J lost 11 bases, and 24 bases stayed unmatched. The CDR3 is made up of 18 amino acids. Looked up from germline, CDR1 is MNHEY and CDR2 is SMNVEV (reference sequence). The chain's CDR3 is CASKKGVGLAGPSGQQFF. Written as DNA, the CDR3 is TGTGCCAGCAAGAAGGGAGTAGGGCTAGCGGGGCCTTCGGGACAGCAGTTCTTC.

The chain carries TRBV27 and TRBJ2-1; 8 bases are a match to TRBD2. V lost 6 bases, J lost 0 bases, and 13 bases stayed unmatched. The V gene's germline CDR1 is MNHEY and CDR2 SMNVEV (reference sequence). This CDR3 is 18 amino acids long. DNA of the CDR3: TGTGCCAGCAGGAAAGGACTAGCTTCCTTCTTCTCCTACAATGAGCAGTTCTTC. Translating it yields CASRKGLASFFSYNEQFF.

The chain employs TRBV5-1 and TRBJ2-5, with no clear D. V was cut by 4 bases and J by 2 bases, with 21 bases left in between. CDR3 size: 17 residues. Germline CDR1 reads SGHRS; CDR2 reads YFSETQ. CDR3 sequence (DNA): TGCGCCAGCAGCGTTGGGCATGGCCTCTTCATGCAAGAGACCCAGTACTTC. Translated: CASSVGHGLFMQETQYF.

The CDR3 sequence: CASSLPQTDNEKLFF. CDR3 sequence (DNA): TGTGCCAGCAGCTTACCACAGACAGATAATGAAAAACTGTTTTTT. The chain employs TRBV7-9 and TRBJ1-4; D is perhaps TRBD1 (5 bases). This CDR3 region has 15 residues. CDR1 and CDR2 (germline): SEHNR, FQNEAQ (reference sequence). V dropped 2 bases and J dropped 4 bases, with 11 bases sitting between them.

The rearrangement links TRBV28 to TRBJ2-7, with TRBD1 matching 10 bases. Germline loops: CDR1 MDHEN, CDR2 SYDVKM. CDR3 size: 16 residues. The trim removed 2 bases at V and 1 base at J, leaving 5 bases unmatched. The DNA of the CDR3 is TGTGCCAGCAGTTTAAGTGGGGACAGGGGATCCTACGAGCAGTACTTC. Translating gives CASSLSGDRGSYEQYF.

This clone was observed a few times. The genes are TRBV29-1 and TRBJ2-1; no reliable D call. This CDR3 has 14 amino acids. Trimming left V 6 bases short and J 7 bases short, with 19 bases between. Germline V gene lookup returns CDR1 SQVTM and CDR2 ANQGSEA. CDR3 sequence (DNA): TGCAGCGTGGTGACATTCGTCCGATCAAATGAGCAGTTCTTC. This codes for CSVVTFVRSNEQFF.

The chain joins TRBV18 to TRBJ2-5; D possibly corresponds to TRBD2 (5 bases). The CDR3 has 12 amino acids. Trimming took off 6 bases at V and 4 bases at J, with 9 bases between the two ends. Germline CDR1 and CDR2: KGHSH and LQKENI. CDR3 region: CASSLRGETQYF. In nucleotides, the CDR3 is TGTGCCAGCTCCTTACGGGGAGAGACCCAGTACTTC.

A single count supports this clone. The chain combines TRBV18 with TRBJ2-7; TRBD2 matches 8 bases. Trimming removed 5 bases from V and 0 bases from J; junction bases left unmatched: 6. This CDR3 contains 15 residues. CDR1 is KGHSH, CDR2 LQKENI, per germline. CDR3 DNA sequence: TGTGCCAGCTCATCCACTAGCGGAGCCTCCTACGAGCAGTACTTC. As protein: CASSSTSGASYEQYF.

The chain joins TRBV7-8 to TRBJ2-6; 7 positions agree with TRBD2. The germline gives CDR1 SGHVS, CDR2 FQNEAQ. Losses at the gene ends were 3 bases for V and 0 bases for J; bases not matched to a gene: 14. This CDR3 comprises 20 residues. The CDR3 here is CASSFSWTSGRSSGANVLTF. The DNA for the CDR3 is TGTGCCAGCAGCTTTAGTTGGACCTCCGGGAGGAGCTCTGGGGCCAACGTCCTGACTTTC.